What follows are 17 T cell receptor beta chains derived from one specimen sequenced in a study of blood T cell repertoires in COVID-19. The assay was immunoSEQ multiplex PCR, and TCRdb's table has in-frame clones only and misses some. Of tens of thousands of clones in the sample, 76% were seen once. Material for sequencing was peripheral blood. The source of these receptors is a man aged 50-59 years with active or convalescent COVID-19.

This chain joins TRBV3-1 (or the pseudogene TRBV3-2) and TRBJ2-3; 11 positions agree with TRBD2. The germline gives CDR1 LGHDT, CDR2 YNNKEL (reference sequence). The CDR3 totals 16 residues. Trimming cost V 4 bases and J 5 bases; bases outside gene matches: 8. The CDR3, as DNA: TGTGCCAGCAGCCGTTCTAGCGGGGGGCCCGGAGATACGCAGTATTTT. Residues: CASSRSSGGPGDTQYF.

This clone was detected only a few times. The chain has TRBV2 and TRBJ1-5; 7 bases align to TRBD1. V shed 6 bases and J 7 bases; nucleotides not matched to a gene: 12. The CDR3 spans 15 residues. CDR1 is SNHLY and CDR2 is FYNNEI in the germline V gene. CDR3 in amino acids: CASRRTGTQQQPQHF. In DNA, the CDR3 is TGTGCCAGCAGACGGACAGGAACACAACAACAGCCCCAGCATTTT.

V and J are TRBV5-4 and TRBJ1-5, with a tentative D call TRBD1 (5 bases). The CDR3 extends over 13 amino acids. CDR1 SGHNT and CDR2 YYREEE come from the germline V gene (reference sequence). The ends were cut back, 1 base at V and 6 bases at J, with 8 bases in the middle. Here the CDR3 DNA reads TGTGCCAGCAGCTTGCAGGGTCTTCAGCCCCAGCATTTT. Translation gives CASSLQGLQPQHF.

The rearrangement uses TRBV10-1 and TRBJ1-6; D is undetermined. The germline V gene encodes CDR1 WNHNN and CDR2 SYGVQD (reference sequence). CDR3 length: 13 residues. Trimming removed 4 bases at V and 7 bases at J, with 8 bases between. The CDR3 loop is CASSVDWNSPLHF. For the CDR3, the DNA is TGCGCCAGCAGTGTGGACTGGAATTCACCCCTCCACTTT.

In this sample, this clone turned up once. The rearrangement uses TRBV11-2 and TRBJ2-5; 8 nucleotides line up with TRBD1. Trimming took 4 bases from V and 1 from J; bases not matched to a gene: 5. The CDR3 has 15 amino acids. In germline, CDR1 is SGHAT, CDR2 FQNNGV. The CDR3 loop is CASSWDRTLQETQYF. CDR3 in DNA: TGTGCCAGCAGCTGGGACAGGACCCTCCAAGAGACCCAGTACTTC.

V usage is TRBV10-3 and J usage is TRBJ1-1; D might be TRBD1 (5 bases). The germline V gene encodes CDR1 ENHRY and CDR2 SYGVKD. V lost 4 bases and J 1 base, leaving 7 bases between the germline ends. The CDR3 runs 13 residues. The CDR3 DNA sequence: TGTGCCATCAGTGTAGGACAGAACACTGAAGCTTTCTTT. This gives the protein CAISVGQNTEAFF.

This chain links TRBV7-2 with TRBJ1-3; tentative D call: TRBD1 (5 bases). Germline-derived CDR1 and CDR2 are SGHTA and FQGNSA. The V and J ends lost 5 bases and 5 bases respectively, with 19 bases between them. The CDR3 loop spans 16 amino acids. The CDR3 DNA sequence: TGTGCCAGCAGCCCCCCTGGCAGGGAAGGAAGAAACACCATATATTTT. This gives the protein CASSPPGREGRNTIYF.

This sequence joins TRBV23-1 and TRBJ2-2; D possibly corresponds to TRBD2 (6 bases). TRBV23-1 is identified as an open reading frame with a role that is uncertain. Trimming pared 6 bases from V and 10 bases from J, leaving 36 bases between. The CDR3 is 20 amino acids. CDR3 residues: CASSGHVGRRLVVLYEELFF. The CDR3 bases are TGCGCCAGCAGCGGCCATGTAGGGCGCAGACTAGTCGTTCTATACGAGGAGCTGTTTTTT.

This clone was detected a few times. V and J are TRBV2 and TRBJ1-2; no firm D call. The CDR3 covers 13 residues. Between the trimmed V and J ends, which lost 6 bases and 4 bases, there was a span of 12 bases. In germline, CDR1 is SNHLY, CDR2 FYNNEI. The CDR3 DNA reads TGTGCCAGCAGAGACCCGGCAGGCTATGGCTACACCTTC. The encoded protein is CASRDPAGYGYTF.

The chain combines TRBV3-1 (or the pseudogene TRBV3-2) with TRBJ2-7; 8 nucleotides line up with TRBD1. The CDR3 totals 16 residues. Germline V lookup: CDR1 LGHDT, CDR2 YNNKEL (reference sequence). V lost 4 bases, J lost 5 bases, and 13 bases stayed unmatched. The CDR3 bases are TGTGCCAGCAGCCTTGCCGTACAGGGGGGTAAGAACGAGCAGTACTTC. It is translated as CASSLAVQGGKNEQYF.

The J gene is TRBJ2-2, the V gene TRBV10-1; 9 positions match TRBD2. V shed 6 bases, J shed 6 bases, and the junction held 2 bases outside the gene matches. The CDR3 has 13 amino acids. Germline V gene lookup returns CDR1 WNHNN and CDR2 SYGVQD (reference sequence). In DNA, the CDR3 is TGCGCCAGCAGGAGCGGGGGGCCCGGGGAGCTGTTTTTT. It specifies CASRSGGPGELFF.

CDR3 in DNA: TGTGCCAGCTCATCTCAGGGGGATTCCCTCGAGCAGTACTTC. Its protein is CASSSQGDSLEQYF. The chain carries TRBV18 and TRBJ2-7, with TRBD1 identical over 7 bases. This CDR3 region has 14 residues. CDR1 is KGHSH and CDR2 is LQKENI in the germline V gene. J gave up 6 bases and V 5 bases, and 10 bases lay outside the gene matches.

V gene TRBV5-1 combines with J gene TRBJ2-7; 10 bases are a match to TRBD1. Germline V gene data show CDR1 as SGHRS and CDR2 as YFSETQ. This CDR3 contains 16 residues. With V trimmed by 5 bases and J by 6 bases, 14 bases remained unmatched. The CDR3 loop is CASSPERWTGGREQYF. CDR3 sequence (DNA): TGCGCCAGCAGTCCGGAGCGCTGGACAGGGGGACGCGAGCAGTACTTC.

The chain employs TRBV10-2 and TRBJ2-1; 10 nucleotides line up with TRBD1. The CDR3 loop spans 12 amino acids. From germline, CDR1 is WSHSY and CDR2 SAAADI. J gave up 9 bases and V 6 bases, and 2 bases lay outside the gene matches. CDR3 DNA: TGCGCCAGCAGAGGGGACAGGGGTGAGCAGTTCTTC. This gives the protein CASRGDRGEQFF.

J is TRBJ2-1 and V is TRBV24-1; TRBD2 matches 11 bases. V shed 0 bases, J shed 4 bases, and the junction held 1 base outside the gene matches. In germline, CDR1 is KGHDR, CDR2 SFDVKD. The length of the CDR3 is 16 residues. The CDR3 nucleotides read TGTGCCACCAGTGATTTGATAGCGGGAGGGTACAATGAGCAGTTCTTC. This gives the protein CATSDLIAGGYNEQFF.

This rearrangement joins TRBV7-6 to TRBJ2-7, with D perhaps matching TRBD2 (5 bases). V lost 4 bases to trimming and J lost 7 bases, with 8 bases between them. This CDR3 contains 11 residues. From germline, CDR1 is SGHVS and CDR2 FNYEAQ. The CDR3 sequence: CASSSGGEQYF. The CDR3 nucleotides are TGTGCCAGCAGCTCTGGAGGTGAGCAGTACTTC.

The chain carries TRBV5-1 and TRBJ1-1; D is uncertain. The germline CDR1 and CDR2 sequences are SGHRS and YFSETQ. The CDR3 extends over 16 amino acids. Deletions cut 5 bases from V and 0 bases from J, with 17 bases between. This CDR3 reads CASSLDRGSLNTEAFF. Written as DNA, the CDR3 is TGCGCCAGCAGTCTAGACCGGGGATCCCTGAACACTGAAGCTTTCTTT.